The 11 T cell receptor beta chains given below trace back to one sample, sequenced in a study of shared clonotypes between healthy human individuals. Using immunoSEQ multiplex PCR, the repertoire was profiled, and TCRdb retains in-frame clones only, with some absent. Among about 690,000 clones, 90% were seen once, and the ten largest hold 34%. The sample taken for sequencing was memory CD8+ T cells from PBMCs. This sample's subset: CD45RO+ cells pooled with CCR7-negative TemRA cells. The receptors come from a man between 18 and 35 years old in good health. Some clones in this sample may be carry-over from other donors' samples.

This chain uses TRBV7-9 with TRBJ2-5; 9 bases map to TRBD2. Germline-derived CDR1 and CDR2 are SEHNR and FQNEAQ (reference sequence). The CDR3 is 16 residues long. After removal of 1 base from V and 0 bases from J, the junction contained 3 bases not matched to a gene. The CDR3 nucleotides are TGTGCCAGCAGCTTAGTTCTAGCGGGGTACCAAGAGACCCAGTACTTC. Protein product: CASSLVLAGYQETQYF.

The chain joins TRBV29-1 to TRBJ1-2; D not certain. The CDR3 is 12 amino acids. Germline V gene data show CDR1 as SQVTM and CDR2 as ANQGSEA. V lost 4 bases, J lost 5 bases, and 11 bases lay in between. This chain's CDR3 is CSVVIRGYGYTF. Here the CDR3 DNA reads TGCAGCGTTGTAATACGGGGATATGGCTACACCTTC.

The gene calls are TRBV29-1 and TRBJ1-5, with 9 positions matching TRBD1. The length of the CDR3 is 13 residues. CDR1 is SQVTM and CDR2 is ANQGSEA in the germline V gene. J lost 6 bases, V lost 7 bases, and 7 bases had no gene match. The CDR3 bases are TGCAGCGCTACAGGGGGCGCAGGTCAGCCCCAGCATTTT. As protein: CSATGGAGQPQHF.

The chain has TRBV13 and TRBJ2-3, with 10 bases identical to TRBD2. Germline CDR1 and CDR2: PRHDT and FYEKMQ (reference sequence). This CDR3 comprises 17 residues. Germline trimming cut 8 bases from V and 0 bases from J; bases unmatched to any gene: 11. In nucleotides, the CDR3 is TGTGCCAGCCTGACGGGGACTAGCGAATCTAGCACAGATACGCAGTATTTT. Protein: CASLTGTSESSTDTQYF.

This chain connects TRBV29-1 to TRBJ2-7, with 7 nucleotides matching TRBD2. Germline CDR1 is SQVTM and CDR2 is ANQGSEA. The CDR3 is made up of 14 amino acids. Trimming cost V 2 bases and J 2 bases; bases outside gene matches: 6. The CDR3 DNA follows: TGCAGCGTTGAATCGGGCGGGAGCACCTACGAGCAGTACTTC. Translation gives CSVESGGSTYEQYF.

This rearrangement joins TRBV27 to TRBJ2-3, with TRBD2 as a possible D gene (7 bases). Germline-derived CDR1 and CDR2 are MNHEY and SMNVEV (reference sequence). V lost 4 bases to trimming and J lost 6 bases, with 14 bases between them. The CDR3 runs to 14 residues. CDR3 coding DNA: TGTGCCAGCAGTTACGTTGGGGGGGCGGATACGCAGTATTTT. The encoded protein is CASSYVGGADTQYF.

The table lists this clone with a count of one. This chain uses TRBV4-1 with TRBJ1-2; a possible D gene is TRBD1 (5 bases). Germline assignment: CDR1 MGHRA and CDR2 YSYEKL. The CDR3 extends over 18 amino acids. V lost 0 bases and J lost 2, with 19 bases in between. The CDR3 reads CASSQDRSRVSDNYGYTF. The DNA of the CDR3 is TGCGCCAGCAGCCAAGATAGGTCCAGGGTGAGTGACAACTATGGCTACACCTTC.

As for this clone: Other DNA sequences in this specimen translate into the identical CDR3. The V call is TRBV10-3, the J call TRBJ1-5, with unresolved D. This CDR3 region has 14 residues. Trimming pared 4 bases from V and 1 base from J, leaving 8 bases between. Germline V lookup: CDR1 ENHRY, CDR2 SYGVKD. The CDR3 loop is CAISGTESNQPQHF. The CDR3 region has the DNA TGTGCCATCAGTGGAACCGAGAGCAATCAGCCCCAGCATTTT.

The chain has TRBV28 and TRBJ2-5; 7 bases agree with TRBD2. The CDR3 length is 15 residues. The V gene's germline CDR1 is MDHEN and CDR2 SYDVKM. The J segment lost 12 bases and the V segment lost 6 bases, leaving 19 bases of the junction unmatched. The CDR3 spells CASRRRSGGIEREYF. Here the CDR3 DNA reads TGTGCCAGCAGGCGCAGATCGGGGGGTATTGAAAGGGAGTACTTC. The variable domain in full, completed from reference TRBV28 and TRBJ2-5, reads DVKVTQSSRYLVKRTGEKVFLECVQDMDHENMFWYRQDPGLGLRLIYFSYDVKMKEKGDIPEGYSVSREKKERFSLILESASTNQTSMYLCASRRRSGGIEREYFGPGTRLLVL.

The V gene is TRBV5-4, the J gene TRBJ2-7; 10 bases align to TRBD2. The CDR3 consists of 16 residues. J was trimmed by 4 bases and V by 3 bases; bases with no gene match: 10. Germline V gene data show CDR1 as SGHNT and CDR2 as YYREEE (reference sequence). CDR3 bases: TGTGCCAGCAGCTACACACCGGGACTAGCGTTGTACGAGCAGTACTTC. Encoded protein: CASSYTPGLALYEQYF.

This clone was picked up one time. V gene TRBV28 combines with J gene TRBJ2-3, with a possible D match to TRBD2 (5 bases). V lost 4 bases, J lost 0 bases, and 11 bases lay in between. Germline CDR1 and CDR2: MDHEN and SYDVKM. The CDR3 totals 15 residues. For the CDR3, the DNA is TGTGCCAGCAGTTACAATTTAGCGAGCACAGATACGCAGTATTTT. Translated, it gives CASSYNLASTDTQYF.